The rows below give T cell receptor beta chains drawn from one sample of a study of blood T cell repertoires in COVID-19. TCRdb's copy holds only in-frame clones and misses some; the assay was immunoSEQ multiplex PCR. This sample has under 250,000 clones, with about nine tenths found just once. Source material: peripheral blood. Source of these receptors: a man aged 25-40 years with COVID-19, enrolled during active disease. Each CDR3 is given with its conserved first and last residue. D genes are given only for firm matches. Size is stated for part of the rows, as once, few or many counts, or as a class when the clone is expanded.

v_call,j_call,d_call,clone_size,cdr3_aa,cdr3_nt
TRBV7-2,TRBJ2-2,TRBD2,-,CASSLAGLAGALRRTGELFF,TGTGCCAGCAGCTTAGCGGGCCTAGCGGGGGCCCTACGACGCACCGGGGAGCTGTTTTTT
TRBV2,TRBJ2-5,TRBD2,-,CASFPSGTSEETRYF,TGTGCCAGCTTTCCCTCCGGGACTAGCGAAGAGACCCGGTACTTC
TRBV7-6,TRBJ2-2,TRBD1,few,CASSGDRALSTGELFF,TGTGCCAGCAGCGGGGACAGAGCCCTGAGCACCGGGGAGCTGTTTTTT
TRBV5-5,TRBJ2-2,-,once,CASSLGQGGTGELFF,TGTGCCAGCAGCTTGGGACAGGGAGGCACCGGGGAGCTGTTTTTT
TRBV14,TRBJ2-3,TRBD2,once,CASSHRRTSGLDTQYF,TGTGCCAGCAGCCACCGTCGGACTAGCGGTTTGGATACGCAGTATTTT
TRBV7-6,TRBJ1-6,TRBD1,-,CASSTGGSVLDSPLHF,TGTGCCAGCAGCACAGGGGGCTCAGTCCTAGATTCACCCCTCCACTTT
TRBV6-5,TRBJ2-2,TRBD1,-,CASSRDRGGLFF,TGTGCCAGCAGTAGGGACAGGGGAGGGCTGTTTTTT
TRBV7-6,TRBJ2-2,TRBD2,-,CASSLGSAGGTGELFF,TGTGCCAGCAGCTTAGGGTCGGCGGGGGGGACCGGGGAGCTGTTTTTT
TRBV5-1,TRBJ1-4,TRBD1,few,CASSLDRANEKLFF,TGCGCCAGCAGCTTAGACAGGGCTAACGAAAAACTGTTTTTT
TRBV19,TRBJ1-2,-,-,CASSPVRAEGYTF,TGTGCCAGTAGTCCGGTCAGGGCGGAGGGCTACACCTTC
TRBV6-1,TRBJ2-1,-,-,CASSEAGAPYNEQFF,TGTGCCAGCAGTGAAGCGGGGGCACCATACAATGAGCAGTTCTTC
TRBV2,TRBJ1-6,-,-,CASSEALPAYNSPLHF,TGTGCCAGCAGTGAAGCTCTTCCGGCCTATAATTCACCCCTCCACTTT
TRBV14,TRBJ1-2,-,-,CASSPNQYLYGYTF,TGTGCCAGCAGCCCAAACCAGTACCTCTATGGCTACACCTTC
TRBV27,TRBJ1-2,-,-,CASSLSAVYGYTF,TGTGCCAGCAGTTTATCGGCCGTCTATGGCTACACCTTC
TRBV4-1,TRBJ2-7,TRBD1,-,CASSQERQGPYEQYF,TGCGCCAGCAGCCAAGAAAGACAGGGTCCCTACGAGCAGTACTTC
TRBV5-1,TRBJ2-2,TRBD1,-,CASSPGQVGTGELFF,TGCGCCAGCAGCCCCGGACAGGTTGGCACCGGGGAGCTGTTTTTT
TRBV10-1,TRBJ2-7,-,-,CASSEEGYSYEQYF,TGCGCCAGCAGTGAGGAGGGTTACTCCTACGAGCAGTACTTC
TRBV7-6,TRBJ1-4,-,-,CASSPRQYEKLFF,TGTGCCAGCAGCCCGAGGCAGTATGAAAAACTGTTTTTT
TRBV10-3,TRBJ1-5,-,once,CAIREGGGNQPQHF,TGTGCCATCCGGGAGGGGGGGGGCAATCAGCCCCAGCATTTT
TRBV5-1,TRBJ1-1,-,once,CASSLVTTNTEAFF,TGCGCCAGCAGCTTGGTAACAACGAACACTGAAGCTTTCTTT
TRBV6-5,TRBJ1-2,TRBD1,-,CASSFTGGYGYTF,TGTGCCAGCAGTTTTACAGGGGGCTATGGCTACACCTTC
TRBV11-2,TRBJ1-6,TRBD1,-,CASSLGRTGWNSPLHF,TGTGCCAGCAGCTTAGGACGGACAGGGTGGAATTCACCCCTCCACTTT
TRBV11-2,TRBJ2-7,TRBD1,-,CASSPRTGVFHEQYF,TGTGCCAGCAGCCCAAGGACAGGGGTATTTCACGAGCAGTACTTC
TRBV28,TRBJ1-5,TRBD1,-,CASSLWGTGEHQPQHF,TGTGCCAGCAGTTTATGGGGGACAGGGGAGCATCAGCCCCAGCATTTT
TRBV9,TRBJ2-3,TRBD2,once,CASSLSGGAADTQYF,TGTGCCAGCAGCCTTAGCGGGGGAGCGGCAGATACGCAGTATTTT
TRBV11-2,TRBJ1-4,TRBD1,-,CASSLASRTGNEKLFF,TGTGCCAGCAGCTTAGCCAGTCGGACAGGGAATGAAAAACTGTTTTTT
TRBV6-6,TRBJ1-2,-,once,CASMSRGGLSNGYTF,TGTGCCAGCATGAGTCGGGGGGGTTTGTCTAATGGCTACACCTTC
TRBV5-1,TRBJ2-3,-,-,CASSLARPGTDTQYF,TGCGCCAGCAGCTTGGCCCGTCCCGGGACAGATACGCAGTATTTT
TRBV3-1/TRBV3-2,TRBJ1-2,TRBD1,-,CASSQGGTGARGYTF,TGTGCCAGCAGCCAAGGCGGGACAGGTGCCCGCGGCTACACCTTC
TRBV7-2,TRBJ2-5,TRBD2,-,CASSTIRGGALETQYF,TGTGCCAGCAGCACCATACGGGGGGGGGCCCTCGAGACCCAGTACTTC
TRBV18,TRBJ1-2,-,few,CASSNGQLYGYTF,TGTGCCAGCTCAAATGGACAGCTCTATGGCTACACCTTC
TRBV14,TRBJ1-4,-,-,CASSQDRVEKLFF,TGTGCCAGCAGCCAAGACAGGGTTGAAAAACTGTTTTTT
TRBV7-6,TRBJ1-3,TRBD1,few,CASSSGQLSGNTIYF,TGTGCCAGCAGCTCGGGACAGCTCTCTGGAAACACCATATATTTT
TRBV19,TRBJ2-2,TRBD1,-,CASSDRGGGTGELFF,TGTGCCAGTAGCGACAGGGGAGGAGGCACCGGGGAGCTGTTTTTT
TRBV6-5,TRBJ1-1,TRBD1,-,CASSRSGTGKTEAFF,TGTGCCAGCAGCCGCTCGGGGACAGGTAAGACTGAAGCTTTCTTT
TRBV3-1/TRBV3-2,TRBJ2-5,-,-,CASSQLRVSEQYF,TGTGCCAGCAGCCAACTCAGGGTGAGTGAGCAGTACTTC
TRBV4-1,TRBJ1-2,-,-,CASSQDLGSGEGLLYGYTF,TGCGCCAGCAGCCAAGATCTGGGGTCGGGCGAAGGACTATTATATGGCTACACCTTC
TRBV1,TRBJ2-1,-,-,CTSSQELAVSYNEQFF,TGCACCAGCAGCCAAGAACTAGCTGTATCCTACAATGAGCAGTTCTTC
TRBV4-1,TRBJ1-5,TRBD1,-,CASAVSQTRGPQPQHF,TGCGCCAGCGCGGTCTCCCAAACCAGGGGGCCTCAGCCCCAGCATTTT
TRBV4-1,TRBJ2-5,TRBD1,-,CASRRGPGQGGTQYF,TGCGCCAGCAGGCGGGGACCGGGACAGGGGGGGACCCAGTACTTC
TRBV5-4,TRBJ1-1,-,-,CASTFLRYGGENTEAFF,TGTGCCAGCACCTTTTTGAGATATGGCGGCGAGAACACTGAAGCTTTCTTT
TRBV5-6,TRBJ1-6,TRBD1,-,CASSLFPGQGNSPLHF,TGTGCCAGCAGCTTGTTCCCGGGACAGGGGAATTCACCCCTCCACTTT
TRBV5-4,TRBJ2-7,-,few,CASSFGGQTYEQYF,TGTGCCAGCAGCTTCGGGGGGCAGACCTACGAGCAGTACTTC
TRBV7-3,TRBJ1-1,TRBD1,-,CASSRGTGTEAFF,TGTGCCAGCAGCAGAGGGACAGGGACTGAAGCTTTCTTT
TRBV19,TRBJ2-3,TRBD2,-,CASSMRLAGGYADTQYF,TGTGCCAGTAGTATGAGACTAGCGGGGGGCTATGCAGATACGCAGTATTTT
TRBV18,TRBJ1-1,-,-,CASSPSTQDSSEAFF,TGTGCCAGCTCACCAAGTACCCAGGACAGTTCTGAAGCTTTCTTT
TRBV18,TRBJ2-2,-,-,CASSIDRSNTGELFF,TGTGCCAGCTCTATCGACAGATCGAACACCGGGGAGCTGTTTTTT
TRBV7-2,TRBJ2-5,-,few,CASSFLETQYF,TGTGCCAGCAGTTTCCTAGAGACCCAGTACTTC
TRBV18,TRBJ1-3,-,-,CASSPSKVGSGGGFTGNTIYF,TGTGCCAGCTCACCATCGAAGGTGGGATCCGGAGGTGGTTTCACTGGAAACACCATATATTTT
TRBV5-6,TRBJ2-1,TRBD1,-,CASSLGTGFNEQFF,TGTGCCAGCAGCCTCGGGACAGGGTTCAATGAGCAGTTCTTC
TRBV9,TRBJ1-2,TRBD1,-,CASTLFTGGHGYTF,TGTGCCAGCACTCTATTCACAGGGGGCCATGGCTACACCTTC
TRBV2,TRBJ2-3,TRBD2,-,CALGGAGFTDTQYF,TGTGCCCTCGGGGGGGCTGGCTTCACAGATACGCAGTATTTT